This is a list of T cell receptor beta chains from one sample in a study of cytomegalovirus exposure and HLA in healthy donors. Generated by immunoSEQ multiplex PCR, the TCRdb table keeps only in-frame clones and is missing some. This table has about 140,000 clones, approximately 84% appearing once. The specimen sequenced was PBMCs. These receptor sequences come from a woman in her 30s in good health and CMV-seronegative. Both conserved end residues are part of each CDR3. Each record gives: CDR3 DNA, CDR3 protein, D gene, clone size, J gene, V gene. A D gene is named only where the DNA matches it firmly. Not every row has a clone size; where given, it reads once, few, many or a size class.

TGTGCCAGCAGTGACTCGGGGGGGGGTGCAGATACGCAGTATTTT CASSDSGGGADTQYF TRBD2 . TRBJ2-3 TRBV6-4
TGTGCCAGCAGCTTGTACCCGGCCAGGGATCTTTCCTACGAGCAGTACTTC CASSLYPARDLSYEQYF . . TRBJ2-7 TRBV5-6
TGTGCCAGCAGTGAAATGGGTAGGGGGTTTAATTCACCCCTCCACTTT CASSEMGRGFNSPLHF . . TRBJ1-6 TRBV6-1
TGTGCCAGCAGCTTAGAAGTCGGTCGGTTTATAACTGAAGCTTTCTTT CASSLEVGRFITEAFF . . TRBJ1-1 TRBV7-6
TGCGCCAGCAGCTCGAACAGGGGCGGGAGCACAGATACGCAGTATTTT CASSSNRGGSTDTQYF TRBD1 . TRBJ2-3 TRBV4-3
TGTGCCAGCAGCTCTCCGTCGGAGACCCAGTACTTC CASSSPSETQYF . . TRBJ2-5 TRBV7-9
TGCGCCAGCAGCCAAGACAGGAACACTGAAGCTTTCTTT CASSQDRNTEAFF . . TRBJ1-1 TRBV4-3
TGTGCCACCAGCAGAGGTCAACGGGAGAGGGAAAAACTGTTTTTT CATSRGQREREKLFF . . TRBJ1-4 TRBV15
TGTGCCAGCAGTCGAGGCCGGGCCGAAGGGGACCAGCATTTT CASSRGRAEGDQHF . . TRBJ1-5 TRBV6-5
TGCGCCAGCAGCCAAGATGGGCGGGGGGGTTACAATGAGCAGTTCTTC CASSQDGRGGYNEQFF TRBD2 . TRBJ2-1 TRBV4-3
TGTGCCAGCAGCTTAGCTGGGGGCGGGGGGGCCAGGTACAATGAGCAGTTCTTC CASSLAGGGGARYNEQFF TRBD2 . TRBJ2-1 TRBV7-2
TGCGCCAGCAGCCAACCTCGGACAGGGACACTAAGGGGGGAGCTGTTTTTT CASSQPRTGTLRGELFF TRBD1 . TRBJ2-2 TRBV4-1
TGTGCCAGCAGTTTATTTTCAGGGTTTGCCTACGAGCAGTACTTC CASSLFSGFAYEQYF . few TRBJ2-7 TRBV28
TGTGCCACCAGCAGAGATAAGCAGGCCGAGCAGTACTTC CATSRDKQAEQYF . many TRBJ2-7 TRBV15
TGTGCCAGCAGCTGGACAGGGAAAAAGGACACCGGGGAGCTGTTTTTT CASSWTGKKDTGELFF TRBD1 . TRBJ2-2 TRBV5-4
TGCGCCAGCAGCCAAGGACAGGGACTTGTGTACGAGCAGTACTTC CASSQGQGLVYEQYF . . TRBJ2-7 TRBV4-1
TGCGCCAGCAGCTTGGGTGGGACAGGGGTAAACGATGAGCAGTTCTTC CASSLGGTGVNDEQFF TRBD1 . TRBJ2-1 TRBV5-1
TGTGCCAGCAGCGGCAGGGCCACCTACGAGCAGTACTTC CASSGRATYEQYF . . TRBJ2-7 TRBV7-9
TGCGCCAGCAGCTTACTGGGGAGGAGCTATGGCTACACCTTC CASSLLGRSYGYTF . . TRBJ1-2 TRBV5-1
TGCGCCAGCAGCTTGGCCCCGGGAGACTACGAGCAGTACTTC CASSLAPGDYEQYF . . TRBJ2-7 TRBV5-1
TGTGCCATCAGTGCGACAGGGGGCGGCACTGAAGCTTTCTTT CAISATGGGTEAFF TRBD1 . TRBJ1-1 TRBV10-3
TGTGCCAGAAGCTTGTCAGGGGGCTTGCAGCCCCAGCATTTT CARSLSGGLQPQHF TRBD1 . TRBJ1-5 TRBV5-3
TGTGCCAGTAGTTCCAGACAGGGGGCGGGCAATCAGCCCCAGCATTTT CASSSRQGAGNQPQHF TRBD1 . TRBJ1-5 TRBV19
TGTGCCAGTAGTCCATACTCCTCTGGCGGGGATCAGCCCCAGCATTTT CASSPYSSGGDQPQHF . . TRBJ1-5 TRBV19